This is a list of T cell receptor beta chains from one sample in a study of T cell repertoires in cytomegalovirus infection. These TCRs' antigens remain unknown. MiXCR was run by TCRdb on the reads, yielding one entry per CDR3 protein. The sample includes about 920,000 distinct CDR3 sequences, 30% to 40% of them seen just once. The sequenced sample was cultured CD8+ T cells from PBMCs, obtained from culture after CMV antigen stimulation. Source of these receptors: a human donor in good health (CMV status not recorded). Some clones in this sample may be carry-over from other donors' samples. Each CDR3 is given with its conserved first and last residue. The D gene is left open where the match is weak. Some rows have no size entry. The others give once, few or many, or a class for an expanded clone.

D: .; J: TRBJ1-5; length: 16; V: TRBV20-1; size: few; DNA: TGCAGTGCTGGGTGGAGGGCGAGAGATAGCAATCAGCCCCAGCATTTT; CDR3: CSAGWRARDSNQPQHF
D: TRBD1; J: TRBJ2-2; length: 18; V: TRBV7-9; size: .; DNA: TGTGCCAGCAGCCCCGCCCCGACAGGGAATCCGAACACCGGGGAGCTGTTTTTT; CDR3: CASSPAPTGNPNTGELFF
D: .; J: TRBJ1-5; length: 14; V: TRBV12-3/TRBV12-4; size: many; DNA: TGTGCCAGCAGTTTAGGGAATTACAATCAGCCCCAGCATTTT; CDR3: CASSLGNYNQPQHF
D: .; J: TRBJ1-4; length: 16; V: TRBV27; size: .; DNA: TGTGCCAGCAGTTTCGCCAGGGGTAGAGCTTATGAAAAACTGTTTTTT; CDR3: CASSFARGRAYEKLFF
D: TRBD1; J: TRBJ2-7; length: 15; V: TRBV5-5; size: .; DNA: TGTGCCAGCACCTATTGGGACAGGGGGCGCCACGAGCAGTACTTC; CDR3: CASTYWDRGRHEQYF
D: .; J: TRBJ2-7; length: 15; V: TRBV19; size: once; DNA: TGTGCCAGTAGTATTGGAGTCGGGGTCTCCTACGAGCAGTACTTC; CDR3: CASSIGVGVSYEQYF
D: .; J: TRBJ1-2; length: 15; V: TRBV10-3; size: many; DNA: TGTGCCATCAGTGAGTCCGGGGAGGGACCCTATGGCTACACCTTC; CDR3: CAISESGEGPYGYTF
D: TRBD2; J: TRBJ2-1; length: 14; V: TRBV7-6; size: .; DNA: TGTGCCAGCAGCCACGGAGAGCGGGGTAATGAGCAGTTCTTC; CDR3: CASSHGERGNEQFF
D: .; J: TRBJ1-4; length: 15; V: TRBV20-1; size: .; DNA: TGCAGTGCTAGCCCTCGGGGAGGGTACGGTGAAAAACTGTTTTTT; CDR3: CSASPRGGYGEKLFF
D: .; J: TRBJ2-6; length: 15; V: TRBV6-2/TRBV6-3; size: .; DNA: TGTGCCAGCAGACTGGACTTCTCTGGGGCCAACGTCCTGACTTTC; CDR3: CASRLDFSGANVLTF
D: TRBD2; J: TRBJ2-3; length: 17; V: TRBV6-1; size: .; DNA: TGTGCCAGCAGTAGGACTAGCGGGGGGGCGAACCCAGATACGCAGTATTTT; CDR3: CASSRTSGGANPDTQYF
D: TRBD1; J: TRBJ2-4; length: 14; V: TRBV5-5; size: .; DNA: TGTGCCAGCACCCTGGGGCAGGGGGCGGACATTCAGTACTTC; CDR3: CASTLGQGADIQYF
D: .; J: TRBJ1-1; length: 15; V: TRBV19; size: many; DNA: TGTGCCAGTAGTATGACGCCGGGGGCGGGAACTGAAGCTTTCTTT; CDR3: CASSMTPGAGTEAFF
D: .; J: TRBJ2-1; length: 17; V: TRBV4-1; size: few; DNA: TGCGCCAGCAGCCAAGATGAGAAGGTGTTCTCCTACAATGAGCAGTTCTTC; CDR3: CASSQDEKVFSYNEQFF
D: .; J: TRBJ1-2; length: 15; V: TRBV6-5; size: .; DNA: TGTGCCAGCAGCTACTCGGAAGGACCTAACTATGGCTACACCTTC; CDR3: CASSYSEGPNYGYTF
D: TRBD1; J: TRBJ1-6; length: 16; V: TRBV20-1; size: once; DNA: TGCAGTGCTAAGGCTTTCGACAGGGTCCTAAATTCACCCCTCCACTTT; CDR3: CSAKAFDRVLNSPLHF
D: .; J: TRBJ2-1; length: 16; V: TRBV6-8; size: .; DNA: TGTGCCAGCAGTTACTCGATTAGCAGCTCCTACAATGAGCAGTTCTTC; CDR3: CASSYSISSSYNEQFF
D: TRBD1; J: TRBJ1-6; length: 14; V: TRBV15; size: .; DNA: TGTGCCACCAGCAGAGATGACAGGGGTTCACCCCTCCACTTT; CDR3: CATSRDDRGSPLHF
D: TRBD2; J: TRBJ2-5; length: 13; V: TRBV20-1; size: .; DNA: TGCAGTGCTAGACAGCGGGGGCAAGAGACCCAGTACTTC; CDR3: CSARQRGQETQYF
D: .; J: TRBJ2-1; length: 14; V: TRBV19; size: few; DNA: TGTGCCAGTAGTCCATATGACAGGACCAATGAGCAGTTCTTC; CDR3: CASSPYDRTNEQFF
D: .; J: TRBJ1-2; length: 16; V: TRBV3-1; size: once; DNA: TGTGCCAGCAGCCCAATCTTGGGACCAGGGGACGGTGGCTACACCTTC; CDR3: CASSPILGPGDGGYTF
D: TRBD1; J: TRBJ2-4; length: 13; V: TRBV28; size: .; DNA: TGTGCCGCGGAGACAGGGGGGGAGGACATTCAGAACTTC; CDR3: CAAETGGEDIQNF
D: .; J: TRBJ2-1; length: 16; V: TRBV28; size: few; DNA: TGTGCCAGCAGCTTGGGGGGCCAAAGCTCCTACAATGAGCAGTTCTTC; CDR3: CASSLGGQSSYNEQFF
D: TRBD2; J: TRBJ2-1; length: 17; V: TRBV12-5; size: .; DNA: TGTGCTAGTGGTTTTCTCAGCGGGGGGGCCAGTGGAGATGAGCAGTTCTTC; CDR3: CASGFLSGGASGDEQFF
D: TRBD1; J: TRBJ2-1; length: 14; V: TRBV5-1; size: .; DNA: TGCGCCAGCAGCCGCGGGACAGGGCACAATGAGCAGTTCTTC; CDR3: CASSRGTGHNEQFF
D: .; J: TRBJ2-2; length: 16; V: TRBV4-1; size: .; DNA: TGCGCCAGCAGCCAGATCCGGGGCCCGAACACCGGGGAGCTGTTTTTT; CDR3: CASSQIRGPNTGELFF
D: .; J: TRBJ1-1; length: 15; V: TRBV6-5; size: .; DNA: TGTGCCAGCAGTGAGGGTCAAGGGATGAACACTGAAGCTTTCTTT; CDR3: CASSEGQGMNTEAFF
D: .; J: TRBJ2-2; length: 14; V: TRBV13; size: .; DNA: TGCGCCAGCAGCTTCCTCACGGGGACCGGGGAGCTGTTTTTT; CDR3: CASSFLTGTGELFF
D: TRBD1; J: TRBJ2-1; length: 14; V: TRBV19; size: .; DNA: TGTGCCAGTAGTATAGATGGACAGGACAATGAGCAGTTCTTC; CDR3: CASSIDGQDNEQFF
D: .; J: TRBJ2-3; length: 15; V: TRBV19; size: .; DNA: TGTGCCAGTAGTACCTTAGCGATGGCCACAGATACGCAGTATTTT; CDR3: CASSTLAMATDTQYF
D: .; J: TRBJ1-4; length: 13; V: TRBV7-9; size: .; DNA: TGTGCCAGCACCGAGGAGTATGGTGAAAAACTGTTTTTT; CDR3: CASTEEYGEKLFF
D: .; J: TRBJ1-2; length: 15; V: TRBV3-1; size: few; DNA: TGTGCCAGCAGCCCTGGGCCCGTGGCCAACTATGGCTACACCTTC; CDR3: CASSPGPVANYGYTF
D: .; J: TRBJ2-5; length: 17; V: TRBV6-1; size: .; DNA: TGTGCCAGCAGTGAGTCTCCGGGTAAGGTCTTCCAAGAGACCCAGTACTTC; CDR3: CASSESPGKVFQETQYF
D: .; J: TRBJ2-1; length: 13; V: TRBV7-7; size: many; DNA: TGTGCTAGCAGCTCGGAGGTCTACAATGAGCAGTTCTTC; CDR3: CASSSEVYNEQFF
D: .; J: TRBJ1-1; length: 16; V: TRBV28; size: many; DNA: TGTGCCAGCATGGAGGGATCCAGTAAAAGGCTCACTGAAGCTTTCTTT; CDR3: CASMEGSSKRLTEAFF
D: TRBD1; J: TRBJ2-3; length: 17; V: TRBV7-6; size: few; DNA: TGTGCCAGCAGCTTAGGGAGCCAGGGGGCCCCCACAGATACGCAGTATTTT; CDR3: CASSLGSQGAPTDTQYF
D: .; J: TRBJ1-1; length: 14; V: TRBV11-2; size: few; DNA: TGTGCCAGCATTCTCAGTGGTGTGGGCACTGAAGCTTTCTTT; CDR3: CASILSGVGTEAFF
D: TRBD2; J: TRBJ2-1; length: 16; V: TRBV7-6; size: .; DNA: TGTGCCAGCAGCTTAAGGGGTAGCGGGGTTAGCAATGAGCAGTTCTTC; CDR3: CASSLRGSGVSNEQFF
D: TRBD1; J: TRBJ2-7; length: 15; V: TRBV7-9; size: few; DNA: TGTGCCAGCAGCCCGACAGGGGTTCTCACCTACGAGCAGTACTTC; CDR3: CASSPTGVLTYEQYF
D: TRBD1; J: TRBJ2-7; length: 15; V: TRBV12-3/TRBV12-4; size: few; DNA: TGTGCCAGCAGTTTATGGCCGGGACAGAGCTACGAGCAGTACTTC; CDR3: CASSLWPGQSYEQYF
D: TRBD1; J: TRBJ1-2; length: 14; V: TRBV7-2; size: .; DNA: TGTGCCGCCGCCGGGGACAGGGCTAACTATGGCTACACCTTC; CDR3: CAAAGDRANYGYTF
D: .; J: TRBJ2-7; length: 14; V: TRBV23-1; size: .; DNA: TGCGCCAGCAGAGGAGGGGGATATTGCAACGAGCAGTACTTC; CDR3: CASRGGGYCNEQYF